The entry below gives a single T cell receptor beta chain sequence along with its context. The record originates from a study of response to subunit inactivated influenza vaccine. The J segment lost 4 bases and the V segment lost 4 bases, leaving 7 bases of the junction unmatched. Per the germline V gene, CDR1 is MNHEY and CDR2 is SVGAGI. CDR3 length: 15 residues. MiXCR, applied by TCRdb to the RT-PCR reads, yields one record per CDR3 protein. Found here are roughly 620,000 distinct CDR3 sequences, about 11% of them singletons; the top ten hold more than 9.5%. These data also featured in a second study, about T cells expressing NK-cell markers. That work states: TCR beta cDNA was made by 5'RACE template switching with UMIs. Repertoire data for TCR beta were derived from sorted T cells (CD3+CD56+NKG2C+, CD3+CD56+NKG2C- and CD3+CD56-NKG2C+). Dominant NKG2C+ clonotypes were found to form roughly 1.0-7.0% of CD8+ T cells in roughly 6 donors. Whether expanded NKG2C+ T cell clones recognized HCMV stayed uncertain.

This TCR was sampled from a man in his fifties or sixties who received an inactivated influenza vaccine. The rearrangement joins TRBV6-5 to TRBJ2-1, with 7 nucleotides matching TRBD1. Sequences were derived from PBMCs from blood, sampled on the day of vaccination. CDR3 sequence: CASSFLGQVYNEQFF. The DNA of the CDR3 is TGTGCCAGCAGTTTCCTTGGACAGGTATACAATGAGCAGTTCTTC.